The rows below give T cell receptor beta chains drawn from one sample of a study of post-analysis software for immune sequencing data. TCRdb reprocessed the PCR reads with MiXCR, giving one entry per CDR3 protein. In the table there are over 150,000 distinct CDR3 sequences, approximately 28% of which are singletons. The sample comprised blood. These receptors all stem from a girl between 5 and 17 years old with multiple sclerosis. Both conserved end residues are part of each CDR3. The order of the fields is J gene, clone size, D gene, V gene, CDR3 protein, CDR3 DNA. The D gene is left open where the match is weak. Clone size, where shown, is once, few, many, or a class for clones that have expanded.

j_gene: TRBJ1-1; abundance: -; d_gene: TRBD1; v_gene: TRBV10-3; CDR3aa: CAIRRADRGNTEAFF; CDR3nt: TGTGCCATCAGGAGAGCGGACAGGGGGAACACTGAAGCTTTCTTT
j_gene: TRBJ1-6; abundance: -; d_gene: -; v_gene: TRBV10-3; CDR3aa: CAISESRGPDGSPLHF; CDR3nt: TGTGCCATCAGTGAGTCGCGAGGACCAGACGGTTCACCCCTCCACTTT
j_gene: TRBJ1-2; abundance: many; d_gene: -; v_gene: TRBV25-1; CDR3aa: CASRNQGYGYTF; CDR3nt: TGTGCCAGCAGGAATCAGGGGTATGGCTACACCTTC
j_gene: TRBJ2-1; abundance: many; d_gene: -; v_gene: TRBV5-1; CDR3aa: CASSFTGVVDNEQFF; CDR3nt: TGCGCCAGCAGCTTCACGGGAGTTGTAGACAATGAGCAGTTCTTC
j_gene: TRBJ2-1; abundance: many; d_gene: TRBD2; v_gene: TRBV3-1; CDR3aa: CASSQGLAGDANEQFF; CDR3nt: TGTGCCAGCAGCCAAGGACTAGCGGGAGATGCCAATGAGCAGTTCTTC
j_gene: TRBJ2-3; abundance: many; d_gene: TRBD2; v_gene: TRBV20-1; CDR3aa: CSARDVQREIVGTDTQYF; CDR3nt: TGCAGTGCTAGAGATGTGCAGCGGGAGATAGTGGGCACAGATACGCAGTATTTT
j_gene: TRBJ2-1; abundance: many; d_gene: -; v_gene: TRBV20-1; CDR3aa: CSAPGGGGPYNEQFF; CDR3nt: TGCAGTGCCCCAGGAGGCGGAGGGCCGTACAATGAGCAGTTCTTC
j_gene: TRBJ2-7; abundance: many; d_gene: TRBD2; v_gene: TRBV20-1; CDR3aa: CSARSSLNWGLKYEQYF; CDR3nt: TGCAGTGCTAGATCGAGCCTGAACTGGGGACTAAAATACGAGCAGTACTTC
j_gene: TRBJ1-6; abundance: -; d_gene: -; v_gene: TRBV3-1; CDR3aa: CASSSLLDSPLHF; CDR3nt: TGTGCCAGCAGCTCCCTCTTGGATTCACCCCTCCACTTT
j_gene: TRBJ2-1; abundance: many; d_gene: -; v_gene: TRBV18; CDR3aa: CASSPDRFGEQFF; CDR3nt: TGTGCCAGCTCCCCAGACAGGTTCGGTGAGCAGTTCTTC
j_gene: TRBJ1-1; abundance: -; d_gene: -; v_gene: TRBV7-3; CDR3aa: CASSRQEDTEAFF; CDR3nt: TGTGCCAGCAGCCGACAGGAGGACACTGAAGCTTTCTTT
j_gene: TRBJ1-5; abundance: few; d_gene: -; v_gene: TRBV20-1; CDR3aa: CSAIIQANQPQHF; CDR3nt: TGCAGTGCTATTATACAGGCTAATCAGCCCCAGCATTTT
j_gene: TRBJ2-1; abundance: many; d_gene: TRBD1; v_gene: TRBV28; CDR3aa: CASSTSQGGNEQFF; CDR3nt: TGTGCCAGCAGTACTTCACAGGGGGGTAATGAGCAGTTCTTC
j_gene: TRBJ1-2; abundance: -; d_gene: -; v_gene: TRBV5-1; CDR3aa: CASSFAGENYGYTF; CDR3nt: TGCGCCAGCAGCTTTGCCGGGGAAAACTATGGCTACACCTTC
j_gene: TRBJ2-3; abundance: many; d_gene: TRBD2; v_gene: TRBV29-1; CDR3aa: CSVSLAGLTDTQYF; CDR3nt: TGCAGCGTTTCCCTAGCGGGACTCACAGATACGCAGTATTTT
j_gene: TRBJ2-1; abundance: many; d_gene: -; v_gene: TRBV12-3/TRBV12-4; CDR3aa: CASSLALGGLEAYNEQFF; CDR3nt: TGTGCCAGCAGTTTAGCGCTAGGCGGGCTCGAGGCCTACAATGAGCAGTTCTTC
j_gene: TRBJ2-1; abundance: many; d_gene: TRBD2; v_gene: TRBV15; CDR3aa: CATSSSVSGLVYNEQFF; CDR3nt: TGTGCCACCAGCAGCTCCGTGTCGGGACTAGTCTACAATGAGCAGTTCTTC
j_gene: TRBJ2-1; abundance: few; d_gene: -; v_gene: TRBV27; CDR3aa: CASSTPDGVPLNEQFF; CDR3nt: TGTGCCAGCAGCACCCCCGACGGGGTCCCTCTCAATGAGCAGTTCTTC
j_gene: TRBJ2-5; abundance: many; d_gene: TRBD2; v_gene: TRBV2; CDR3aa: CASSEMLAAGETQYF; CDR3nt: TGTGCCAGCAGTGAGATGCTAGCGGCAGGGGAGACCCAGTACTTC
j_gene: TRBJ2-7; abundance: -; d_gene: -; v_gene: TRBV7-2; CDR3aa: CASSLMGSGEQYF; CDR3nt: TGTGCCAGCAGCTTAATGGGGTCGGGCGAGCAGTACTTC
j_gene: TRBJ2-2; abundance: -; d_gene: -; v_gene: TRBV5-1; CDR3aa: CASSAQNTGELFF; CDR3nt: TGCGCCAGCAGCGCTCAGAACACCGGGGAGCTGTTTTTT
j_gene: TRBJ2-7; abundance: many; d_gene: TRBD2; v_gene: TRBV20-1; CDR3aa: CSARRTSGYYEQYF; CDR3nt: TGCAGTGCTAGACGAACTAGCGGATACTACGAGCAGTACTTC
j_gene: TRBJ2-5; abundance: many; d_gene: TRBD1; v_gene: TRBV5-1; CDR3aa: CASAGTDEETQYF; CDR3nt: TGCGCCAGCGCCGGGACAGACGAAGAGACCCAGTACTTC
j_gene: TRBJ2-3; abundance: many; d_gene: TRBD2; v_gene: TRBV6-5; CDR3aa: CASRFLAGGSDTQYF; CDR3nt: TGTGCCAGCAGATTCCTAGCGGGAGGGTCAGATACGCAGTATTTT
j_gene: TRBJ2-7; abundance: -; d_gene: TRBD1; v_gene: TRBV4-2; CDR3aa: CASSQAPDREIGYEQYF; CDR3nt: TGTGCCAGCAGCCAAGCCCCAGACAGGGAAATAGGCTACGAGCAGTACTTC
j_gene: TRBJ2-7; abundance: -; d_gene: -; v_gene: TRBV12-3/TRBV12-4; CDR3aa: CASSQRKDLFCEQYF; CDR3nt: TGTGCCAGCAGTCAGAGAAAGGACCTTTTCTGCGAGCAGTACTTC
j_gene: TRBJ2-7; abundance: -; d_gene: -; v_gene: TRBV14; CDR3aa: CASSPRNRATMYEQYF; CDR3nt: TGTGCCAGCAGCCCACGGAACAGGGCCACCATGTACGAGCAGTACTTC
j_gene: TRBJ2-1; abundance: many; d_gene: TRBD2; v_gene: TRBV29-1; CDR3aa: CSVEGGREVDEQFF; CDR3nt: TGCAGCGTTGAAGGAGGGCGGGAGGTAGATGAGCAGTTCTTC
j_gene: TRBJ2-1; abundance: few; d_gene: TRBD2; v_gene: TRBV6-1; CDR3aa: CASAATTSGRFNEQFF; CDR3nt: TGTGCCAGCGCCGCCACGACTAGCGGGAGGTTCAATGAGCAGTTCTTC
j_gene: TRBJ2-4; abundance: few; d_gene: -; v_gene: TRBV7-2; CDR3aa: CASSFTGVNIQYF; CDR3nt: TGTGCCAGCAGCTTTACGGGAGTAAACATTCAGTACTTC
j_gene: TRBJ1-1; abundance: many; d_gene: -; v_gene: TRBV12-3/TRBV12-4; CDR3aa: CASSLPQATEAFF; CDR3nt: TGTGCCAGCAGTTTACCTCAGGCCACTGAAGCTTTCTTT
j_gene: TRBJ2-2; abundance: once; d_gene: -; v_gene: TRBV12-3/TRBV12-4; CDR3aa: CASSLDGSKGTGELFF; CDR3nt: TGTGCCAGCAGCCTGGACGGGAGTAAAGGCACCGGGGAGCTGTTTTTT
j_gene: TRBJ1-2; abundance: few; d_gene: TRBD1; v_gene: TRBV24-1; CDR3aa: CATSDRDYGYTF; CDR3nt: TGTGCTACCTCTGACAGGGACTATGGCTACACCTTC
j_gene: TRBJ2-7; abundance: -; d_gene: TRBD1; v_gene: TRBV10-2; CDR3aa: CASSGTGWEQYF; CDR3nt: TGCGCCAGCTCCGGGACAGGGTGGGAGCAGTACTTC
j_gene: TRBJ1-1; abundance: once; d_gene: TRBD1; v_gene: TRBV29-1; CDR3aa: CGVLDRLGTEAFF; CDR3nt: TGCGGCGTCCTGGACAGGTTAGGCACTGAAGCTTTCTTT
j_gene: TRBJ1-1; abundance: many; d_gene: -; v_gene: TRBV5-1; CDR3aa: CASSPAGGYTEAFF; CDR3nt: TGCGCCAGCAGCCCCGCGGGGGGGTACACTGAAGCTTTCTTT
j_gene: TRBJ1-5; abundance: few; d_gene: -; v_gene: TRBV4-1; CDR3aa: CASSQAISQPQHF; CDR3nt: TGCGCCAGCAGCCAAGCCATCAGTCAGCCCCAGCATTTT
j_gene: TRBJ2-1; abundance: -; d_gene: -; v_gene: TRBV6-5; CDR3aa: CASTSAVQHNEQFF; CDR3nt: TGCGCCAGCACCTCGGCAGTCCAGCACAATGAGCAGTTCTTC
j_gene: TRBJ2-3; abundance: many; d_gene: -; v_gene: TRBV20-1; CDR3aa: CSPGRWDTQYF; CDR3nt: TGCAGTCCCGGTCGATGGGATACGCAGTATTTT
j_gene: TRBJ1-4; abundance: many; d_gene: -; v_gene: TRBV15; CDR3aa: CATSNSGRPNEKLFF; CDR3nt: TGTGCCACCAGCAACTCAGGGAGGCCTAATGAAAAACTGTTTTTT
j_gene: TRBJ1-2; abundance: -; d_gene: -; v_gene: TRBV27; CDR3aa: CASSSAGDGYTF; CDR3nt: TGTGCCAGCAGTTCAGCAGGGGATGGCTACACCTTC
j_gene: TRBJ2-5; abundance: few; d_gene: -; v_gene: TRBV6-2/TRBV6-3; CDR3aa: CASSVPEETQYF; CDR3nt: TGTGCCAGCAGCGTCCCGGAAGAGACCCAGTACTTC
j_gene: TRBJ1-5; abundance: once; d_gene: -; v_gene: TRBV7-2; CDR3aa: CASSLVGQPNQPQHF; CDR3nt: TGTGCCAGCAGCTTAGTGGGGCAGCCCAATCAGCCCCAGCATTTT
j_gene: TRBJ2-1; abundance: -; d_gene: TRBD1; v_gene: TRBV20-1; CDR3aa: CSARRGQGALGNEQFF; CDR3nt: TGCAGTGCTAGAAGGGGACAGGGGGCGCTAGGCAATGAGCAGTTCTTC
j_gene: TRBJ2-3; abundance: once; d_gene: TRBD2; v_gene: TRBV4-2; CDR3aa: CASSQDTASGPTDTQYF; CDR3nt: TGTGCCAGCAGCCAAGATACGGCTAGCGGACCCACAGATACGCAGTATTTT
j_gene: TRBJ2-3; abundance: many; d_gene: -; v_gene: TRBV9; CDR3aa: CASSVVGMFTDTQYF; CDR3nt: TGTGCCAGCAGCGTAGTCGGGATGTTCACAGATACGCAGTATTTT
j_gene: TRBJ2-7; abundance: many; d_gene: TRBD2; v_gene: TRBV20-1; CDR3aa: CSARRLAGGPVKGEQYF; CDR3nt: TGCAGTGCTAGAAGACTAGCGGGAGGGCCAGTCAAGGGGGAGCAGTACTTC
j_gene: TRBJ2-1; abundance: few; d_gene: -; v_gene: TRBV7-6; CDR3aa: CASSPARDIHHEQFF; CDR3nt: TGTGCCAGCAGCCCCGCCCGGGACATCCACCATGAGCAGTTCTTC
j_gene: TRBJ1-1; abundance: -; d_gene: -; v_gene: TRBV3-1; CDR3aa: CASSHLGLNTEAFF; CDR3nt: TGTGCCAGCAGCCATCTGGGCTTGAACACTGAAGCTTTCTTT
j_gene: TRBJ2-7; abundance: many; d_gene: -; v_gene: TRBV5-1; CDR3aa: CASSLGRDRISYEQYF; CDR3nt: TGCGCCAGCAGCTTGGGCCGGGACCGGATCTCCTACGAGCAGTACTTC
j_gene: TRBJ1-4; abundance: -; d_gene: -; v_gene: TRBV4-1; CDR3aa: CASSQEAVGREKLFF; CDR3nt: TGCGCCAGCAGCCAAGAGGCGGTCGGAAGGGAAAAACTGTTTTTT
j_gene: TRBJ2-2; abundance: -; d_gene: TRBD2; v_gene: TRBV28; CDR3aa: CASTAGGGTGELFF; CDR3nt: TGTGCCAGCACCGCGGGAGGAGGCACCGGGGAGCTGTTTTTT
j_gene: TRBJ2-3; abundance: many; d_gene: TRBD2; v_gene: TRBV9; CDR3aa: CASSVGLPDVMQDTQYF; CDR3nt: TGTGCCAGCAGCGTGGGACTACCGGACGTGATGCAGGATACGCAGTATTTT
j_gene: TRBJ2-2; abundance: -; d_gene: -; v_gene: TRBV6-2/TRBV6-3; CDR3aa: CASCRLLNTGELFF; CDR3nt: TGTGCCAGCTGTAGACTTTTGAACACCGGGGAGCTGTTTTTT
j_gene: TRBJ2-1; abundance: -; d_gene: -; v_gene: TRBV7-3; CDR3aa: CASSNTNEQFF; CDR3nt: TGTGCCAGCAGCAACACCAATGAGCAGTTCTTC
j_gene: TRBJ2-3; abundance: -; d_gene: -; v_gene: TRBV13; CDR3aa: CASSLRASISGNLDTQYF; CDR3nt: TGTGCCAGCAGCCTTAGGGCGTCGATTAGCGGCAACTTGGATACGCAGTATTTT
j_gene: TRBJ2-3; abundance: many; d_gene: -; v_gene: TRBV20-1; CDR3aa: CSARGEGVTTDTQYF; CDR3nt: TGCAGTGCTAGAGGGGAAGGGGTGACCACAGATACGCAGTATTTT
j_gene: TRBJ2-7; abundance: -; d_gene: -; v_gene: TRBV27; CDR3aa: CASSLAGRAVEQYF; CDR3nt: TGTGCCAGCAGTTTAGCGGGAAGGGCCGTGGAGCAGTACTTC
j_gene: TRBJ2-1; abundance: -; d_gene: -; v_gene: TRBV18; CDR3aa: CASSPGPAYNEQFF; CDR3nt: TGTGCCAGCTCACCAGGGCCCGCGTACAATGAGCAGTTCTTC